This TCR beta chain derives from a study of T cell clonotyping in hematopoietic cell transplantation. Study-wide points: CD4 and CD8 repertoire contributions could not be separated without sorting.

This sample's time point: recipient sample about 28 days before transplant, after cytoreduction. Generated by immunoSEQ multiplex PCR, the TCRdb table keeps only in-frame clones and is missing some. The sample lists roughly 50,000 clones, approximately 90% occurring once. About this clone itself: No antigen is known for it.

This CDR3 has 11 residues. Germline V lookup: CDR1 MDHEN, CDR2 SYDVKM. V lost 5 bases and J lost 4, with 5 bases in between. The sample here was peripheral blood mononuclear cells, taken before stem cell transplant. V gene TRBV28 combines with J gene TRBJ1-2; D unclear. The sequence derives from a man aged 60 to 69 with biphenotypic leukemia. Some clones in this sample may be carry-over from other donors' samples. For the CDR3, the DNA is TGTGCCAGCAGTGGGTTCTATGGCTACACCTTC. Translating it yields CASSGFYGYTF.